The following is a T cell receptor beta chain sequence with its context. This entry comes from a study of CD8 T cells in Susac syndrome. Blood CD8+ and CD4+ T cells underwent high-throughput TCR beta sequencing. Both CD4+ and CD8+ T cells were negatively isolated, and TEMRA cells underwent FACS enrichment. It was with random hexamers that roughly 0.45 to 1 ug RNA was reverse transcribed. Via MiXCR, TCRdb re-called the immunoSEQ multiplex PCR reads, giving one row per CDR3 protein. The data show approximately 210,000 distinct CDR3 sequences, approximately 94% seen once. Looked up from germline, CDR1 is DFQATT and CDR2 is SNEGSKA (reference sequence). The CDR3 covers 15 residues. V gave up 4 bases and J gave up 2 bases; unmatched junction bases: 5.

This TCR was recovered from a human donor with Susac syndrome. The chain recombines TRBV20-1 with TRBJ1-5, with TRBD1 matching over 10 bases. The sample consisted of CD4+ T cells from PBMCs. Here the CDR3 DNA reads TGCAGTGCTAACCCCGGGACAGGGGGCAATCAGCCCCAGCATTTT. Translation gives CSANPGTGGNQPQHF.